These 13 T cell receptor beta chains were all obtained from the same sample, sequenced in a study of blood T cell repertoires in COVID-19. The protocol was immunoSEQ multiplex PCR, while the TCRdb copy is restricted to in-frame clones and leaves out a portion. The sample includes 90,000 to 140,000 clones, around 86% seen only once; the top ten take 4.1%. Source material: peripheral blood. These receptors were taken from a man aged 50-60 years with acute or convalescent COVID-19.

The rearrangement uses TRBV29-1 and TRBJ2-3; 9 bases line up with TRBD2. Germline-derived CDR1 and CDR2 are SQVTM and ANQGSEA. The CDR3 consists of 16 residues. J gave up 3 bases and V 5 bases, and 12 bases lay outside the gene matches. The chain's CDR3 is CSVHPHGGGGTDTQYF. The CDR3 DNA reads TGCAGCGTTCACCCCCACGGCGGGGGGGGTACAGATACGCAGTATTTT.

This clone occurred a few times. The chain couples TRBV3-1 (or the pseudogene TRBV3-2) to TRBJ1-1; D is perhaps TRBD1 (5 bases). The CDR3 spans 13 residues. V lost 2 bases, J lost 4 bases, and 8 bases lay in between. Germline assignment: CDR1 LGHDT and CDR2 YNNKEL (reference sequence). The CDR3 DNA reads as TGTGCCAGCAGCCAATCAGGGCGCACTGAAGCTTTCTTT. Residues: CASSQSGRTEAFF.

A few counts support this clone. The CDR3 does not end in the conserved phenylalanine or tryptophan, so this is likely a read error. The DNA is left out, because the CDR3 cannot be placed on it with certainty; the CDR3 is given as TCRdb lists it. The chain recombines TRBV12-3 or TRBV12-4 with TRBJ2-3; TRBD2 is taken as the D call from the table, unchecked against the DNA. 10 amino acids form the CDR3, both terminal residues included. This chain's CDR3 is CASSRPTSRV.

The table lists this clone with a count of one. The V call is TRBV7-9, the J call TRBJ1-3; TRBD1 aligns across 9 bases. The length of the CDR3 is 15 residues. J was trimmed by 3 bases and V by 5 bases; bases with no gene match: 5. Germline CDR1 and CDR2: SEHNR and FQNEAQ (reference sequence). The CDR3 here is CASSPRTGVGNTIYF. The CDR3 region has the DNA TGTGCCAGCAGCCCCCGGACAGGGGTTGGAAACACCATATATTTT.

The CDR3 nucleotides read TGTGCCAGCAGCTTAGCCGGACACCAGTACGAGCAGTACTTC. It specifies CASSLAGHQYEQYF. This chain connects TRBV7-8 to TRBJ2-7; TRBD1 might be the D (5 bases). The V end was cut by 0 bases, the J end by 4 bases, with 10 bases between. The CDR3 is made up of 14 amino acids. CDR1 and CDR2 (germline): SGHVS, FQNEAQ.

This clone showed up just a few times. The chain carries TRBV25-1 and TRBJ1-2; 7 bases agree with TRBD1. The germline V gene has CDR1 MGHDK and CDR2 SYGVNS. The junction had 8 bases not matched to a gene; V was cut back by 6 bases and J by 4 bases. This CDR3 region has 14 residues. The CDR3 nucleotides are TGTGCCAGCAGCTGGACAGGATCATCCTATGGCTACACCTTC. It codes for CASSWTGSSYGYTF.

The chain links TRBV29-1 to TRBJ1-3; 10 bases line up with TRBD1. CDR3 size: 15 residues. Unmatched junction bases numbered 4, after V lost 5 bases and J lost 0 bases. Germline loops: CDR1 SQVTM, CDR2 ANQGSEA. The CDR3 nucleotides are TGCAGCGTTCCGGGACAGGGGACCTCTGGAAACACCATATATTTT. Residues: CSVPGQGTSGNTIYF.

CDR3 region: CASSFRRLGFYGYTF. CDR3 DNA: TGCGCCAGCAGCTTTAGACGCTTGGGCTTTTATGGCTACACCTTC. This chain joins TRBV5-1 and TRBJ1-2; D not certain. Per the germline V gene, CDR1 is SGHRS and CDR2 is YFSETQ. Trimming shortened V by 2 bases and J by 5 bases, and 16 bases separated the two germline ends. This CDR3 contains 15 residues.

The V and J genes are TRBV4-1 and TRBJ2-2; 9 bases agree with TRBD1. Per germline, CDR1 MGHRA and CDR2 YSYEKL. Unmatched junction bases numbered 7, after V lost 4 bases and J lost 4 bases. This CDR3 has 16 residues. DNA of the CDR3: TGCGCCAGCAGCCTCAGACAGGGGGTCGGCACCGGGGAGCTGTTTTTT. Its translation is CASSLRQGVGTGELFF.

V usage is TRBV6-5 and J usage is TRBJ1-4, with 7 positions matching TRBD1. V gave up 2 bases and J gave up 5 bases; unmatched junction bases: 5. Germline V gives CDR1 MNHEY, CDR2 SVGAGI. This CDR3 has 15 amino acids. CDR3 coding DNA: TGTGCCAGCAGTTACAGGGACAGAGTGAATGAAAAACTGTTTTTT. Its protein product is CASSYRDRVNEKLFF.

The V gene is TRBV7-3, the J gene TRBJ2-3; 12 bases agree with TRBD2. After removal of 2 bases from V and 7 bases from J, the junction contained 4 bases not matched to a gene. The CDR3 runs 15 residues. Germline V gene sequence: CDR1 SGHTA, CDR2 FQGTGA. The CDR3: CASSLLLAGGNTQYF. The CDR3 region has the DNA TGTGCCAGCAGCTTACTCCTAGCGGGGGGGAATACGCAGTATTTT.

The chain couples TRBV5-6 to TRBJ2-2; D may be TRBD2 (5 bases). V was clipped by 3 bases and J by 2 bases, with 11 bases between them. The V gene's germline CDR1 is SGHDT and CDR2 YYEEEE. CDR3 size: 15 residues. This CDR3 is CASSSGLKNTGELFF. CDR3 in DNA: TGTGCCAGCAGCTCCGGACTGAAAAACACCGGGGAGCTGTTTTTT.

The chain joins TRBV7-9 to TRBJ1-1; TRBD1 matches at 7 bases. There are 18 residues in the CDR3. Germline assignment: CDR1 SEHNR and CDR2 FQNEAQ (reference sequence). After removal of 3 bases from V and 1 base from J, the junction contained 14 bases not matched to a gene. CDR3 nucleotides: TGTGCCAGCAGCTTGACCCCCTGGACAGGCGTCGAGAACACTGAAGCTTTCTTT. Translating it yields CASSLTPWTGVENTEAFF.